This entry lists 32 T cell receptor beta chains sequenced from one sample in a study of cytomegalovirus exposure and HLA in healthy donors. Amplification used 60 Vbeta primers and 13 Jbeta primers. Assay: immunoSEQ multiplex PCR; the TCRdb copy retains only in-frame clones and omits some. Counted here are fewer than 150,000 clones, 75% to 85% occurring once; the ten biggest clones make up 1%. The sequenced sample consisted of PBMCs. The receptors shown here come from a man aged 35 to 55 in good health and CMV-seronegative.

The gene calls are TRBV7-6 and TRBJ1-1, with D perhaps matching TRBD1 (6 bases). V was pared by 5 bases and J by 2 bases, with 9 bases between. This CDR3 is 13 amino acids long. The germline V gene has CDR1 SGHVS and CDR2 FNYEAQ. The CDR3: CASSLQGNTEAFF. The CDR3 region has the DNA TGTGCCAGCAGCCTACAGGGAAACACTGAAGCTTTCTTT.

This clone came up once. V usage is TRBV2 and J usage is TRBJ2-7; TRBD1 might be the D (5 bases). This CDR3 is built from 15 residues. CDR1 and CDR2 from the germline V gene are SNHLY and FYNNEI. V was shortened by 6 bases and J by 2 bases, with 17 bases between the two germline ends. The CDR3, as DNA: TGTGCCAGCAGAAAAGGAACAGGTTCTACCTACGAGCAGTACTTC. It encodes CASRKGTGSTYEQYF.

The chain's CDR3 is CASFRDTSYGYTF. The CDR3 DNA follows: TGTGCCAGCTTCCGGGACACCTCTTATGGCTACACCTTC. V and J are TRBV18 and TRBJ1-2, with D possibly TRBD1 on 6 matching bases. Germline CDR1 and CDR2: KGHSH and LQKENI. Trimming left V 7 bases short and J 5 bases short, with 14 bases between. The CDR3 is 13 residues long.

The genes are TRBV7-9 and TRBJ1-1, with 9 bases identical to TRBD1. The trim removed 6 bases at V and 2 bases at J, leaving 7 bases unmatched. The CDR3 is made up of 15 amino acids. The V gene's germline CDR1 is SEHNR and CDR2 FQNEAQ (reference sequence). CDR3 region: CASRPADRGNTEAFF. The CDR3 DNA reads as TGTGCCAGCAGGCCGGCGGACAGGGGTAACACTGAAGCTTTCTTT.

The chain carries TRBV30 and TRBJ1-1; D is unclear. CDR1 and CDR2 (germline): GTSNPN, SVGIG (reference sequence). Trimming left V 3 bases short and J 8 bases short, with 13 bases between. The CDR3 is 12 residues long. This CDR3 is CAWRGGVREAFF. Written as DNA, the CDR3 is TGTGCCTGGAGAGGTGGAGTTCGCGAAGCTTTCTTT.

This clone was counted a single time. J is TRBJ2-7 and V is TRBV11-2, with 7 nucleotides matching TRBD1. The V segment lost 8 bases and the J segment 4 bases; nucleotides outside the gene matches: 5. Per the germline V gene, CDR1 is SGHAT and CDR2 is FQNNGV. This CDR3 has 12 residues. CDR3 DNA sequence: TGTGCCAGCGGGGACAGCCCGTACGAGCAGTACTTC. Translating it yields CASGDSPYEQYF.

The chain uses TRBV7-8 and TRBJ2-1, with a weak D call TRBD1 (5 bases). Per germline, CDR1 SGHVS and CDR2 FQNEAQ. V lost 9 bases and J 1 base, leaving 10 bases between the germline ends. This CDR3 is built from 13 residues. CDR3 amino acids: CASTTESYNEQFF. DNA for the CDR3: TGTGCCAGTACGACAGAGTCCTACAATGAGCAGTTCTTC.

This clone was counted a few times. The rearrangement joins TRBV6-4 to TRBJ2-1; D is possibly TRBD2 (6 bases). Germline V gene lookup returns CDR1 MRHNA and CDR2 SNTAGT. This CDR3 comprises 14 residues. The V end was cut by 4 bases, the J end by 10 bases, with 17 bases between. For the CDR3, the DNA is TGTGCCAGCAGTGTATACAGCGGAGGGCTGGAGCAGTTCTTC. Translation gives CASSVYSGGLEQFF.

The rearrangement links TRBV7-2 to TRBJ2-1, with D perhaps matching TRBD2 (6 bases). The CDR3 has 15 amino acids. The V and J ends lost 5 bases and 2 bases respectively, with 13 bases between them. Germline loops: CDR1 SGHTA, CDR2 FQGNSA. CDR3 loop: CASSLGLTTYNEQFF. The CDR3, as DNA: TGTGCCAGCAGCCTAGGACTAACTACCTACAATGAGCAGTTCTTC.

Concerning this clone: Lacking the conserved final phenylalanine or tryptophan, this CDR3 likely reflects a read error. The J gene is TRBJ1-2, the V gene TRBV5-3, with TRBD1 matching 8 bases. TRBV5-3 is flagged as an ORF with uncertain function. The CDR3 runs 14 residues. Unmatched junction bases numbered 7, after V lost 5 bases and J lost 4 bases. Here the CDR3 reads CARRDGQGGYGYTV. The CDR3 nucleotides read TGTGCCAGAAGAGACGGACAGGGAGGCTATGGCTACACCGTC.

This chain's CDR3 is CASSLQGADYGYTF. CDR3 in DNA: TGTGCCAGCAGTTTACAGGGGGCGGACTATGGCTACACCTTC. The J gene is TRBJ1-2, the V gene TRBV27, with 8 bases matching TRBD1. J was trimmed by 3 bases and V by 2 bases; bases with no gene match: 2. This CDR3 comprises 14 residues. The germline CDR1 and CDR2 sequences are MNHEY and SMNVEV (reference sequence).

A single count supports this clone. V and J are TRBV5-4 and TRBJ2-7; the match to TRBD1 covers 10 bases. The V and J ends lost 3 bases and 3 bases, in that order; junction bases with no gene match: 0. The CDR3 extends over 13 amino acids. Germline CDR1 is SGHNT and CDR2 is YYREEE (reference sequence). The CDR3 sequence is CASSWDRGYEQYF. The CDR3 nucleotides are TGTGCCAGCAGCTGGGACAGGGGCTACGAGCAGTACTTC.

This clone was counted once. The CDR3 reads CASSTLAGETDTQYF. For the CDR3, the DNA is TGTGCCAGCAGCACACTAGCGGGAGAGACAGATACGCAGTATTTT. V and J are TRBV7-3 and TRBJ2-3; 11 positions match TRBD2. Per the germline V gene, CDR1 is SGHTA and CDR2 is FQGTGA. This CDR3 has 15 residues. V lost 5 bases to trimming and J lost 3 bases; unmatched junction nucleotides: 4.

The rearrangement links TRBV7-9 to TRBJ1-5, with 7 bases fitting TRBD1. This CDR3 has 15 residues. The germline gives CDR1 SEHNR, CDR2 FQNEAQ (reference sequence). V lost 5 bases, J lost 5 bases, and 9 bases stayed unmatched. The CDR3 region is CASSPRGGADQPQHF. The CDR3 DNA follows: TGTGCCAGCAGCCCAAGAGGGGGCGCGGATCAGCCCCAGCATTTT.

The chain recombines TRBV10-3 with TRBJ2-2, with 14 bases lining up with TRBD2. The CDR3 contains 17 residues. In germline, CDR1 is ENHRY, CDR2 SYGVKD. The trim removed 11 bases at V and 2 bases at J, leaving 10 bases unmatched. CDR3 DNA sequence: TGTGCCTCCCACCGCGGACTAGCGGGAGGTAACACCGGGGAGCTGTTTTTT. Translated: CASHRGLAGGNTGELFF.

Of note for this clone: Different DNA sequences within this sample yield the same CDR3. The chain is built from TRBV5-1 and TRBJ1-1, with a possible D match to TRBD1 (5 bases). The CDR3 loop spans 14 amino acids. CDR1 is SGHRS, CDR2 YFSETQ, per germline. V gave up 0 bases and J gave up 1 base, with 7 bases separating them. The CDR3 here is CASSLGQSNTEAFF. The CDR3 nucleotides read TGCGCCAGCAGCTTGGGACAGTCGAACACTGAAGCTTTCTTT.

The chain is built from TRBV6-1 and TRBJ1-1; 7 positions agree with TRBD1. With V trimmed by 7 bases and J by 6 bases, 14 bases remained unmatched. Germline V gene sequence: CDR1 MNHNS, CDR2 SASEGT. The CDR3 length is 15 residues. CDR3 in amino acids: CASTPHRGGSSEAFF. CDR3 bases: TGTGCCAGCACTCCGCACAGGGGAGGATCATCTGAAGCTTTCTTT.

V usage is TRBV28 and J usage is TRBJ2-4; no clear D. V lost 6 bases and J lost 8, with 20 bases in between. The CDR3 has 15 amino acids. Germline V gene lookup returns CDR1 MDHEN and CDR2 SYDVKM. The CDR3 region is CASRSAGRARDIQYF. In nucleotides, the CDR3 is TGTGCCAGCAGGAGTGCAGGCCGCGCCAGAGACATTCAGTACTTC.

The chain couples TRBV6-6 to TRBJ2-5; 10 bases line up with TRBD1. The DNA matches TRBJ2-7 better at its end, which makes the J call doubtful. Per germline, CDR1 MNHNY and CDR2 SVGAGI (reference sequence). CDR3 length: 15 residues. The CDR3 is CASKTGGSPPYEQYF. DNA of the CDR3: TGTGCCAGCAAGACAGGGGGCTCACCCCCTTACGAGCAGTACTTC.

DNA for the CDR3: TGTGCCAGCTCCACCGGGACAGGGGGCTACGAGCAGTACTTC. It yields the protein CASSTGTGGYEQYF. This sequence joins TRBV18 and TRBJ2-7, with TRBD1 identical over 11 bases. V lost 6 bases, J lost 3 bases, and 4 bases stayed unmatched. This CDR3 contains 14 residues. Germline V gives CDR1 KGHSH, CDR2 LQKENI.

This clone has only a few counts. CDR3 DNA: TGTGCCTGGAGCCCAAAGGACAGGGGAGGCAATCAGCCCCAGCATTTT. It is translated as CAWSPKDRGGNQPQHF. The gene calls are TRBV30 and TRBJ1-5, with 9 nucleotides matching TRBD1. V lost 3 bases and J lost 2; bases outside the gene matches: 8. Germline loops: CDR1 GTSNPN, CDR2 SVGIG (reference sequence). The CDR3 has 16 residues.

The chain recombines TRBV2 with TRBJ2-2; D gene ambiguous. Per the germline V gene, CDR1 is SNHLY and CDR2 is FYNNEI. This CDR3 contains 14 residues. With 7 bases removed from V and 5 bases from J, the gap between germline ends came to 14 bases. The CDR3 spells CASNNARTTGELFF. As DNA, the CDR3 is TGTGCCAGCAACAACGCTAGAACAACCGGGGAGCTGTTTTTT.

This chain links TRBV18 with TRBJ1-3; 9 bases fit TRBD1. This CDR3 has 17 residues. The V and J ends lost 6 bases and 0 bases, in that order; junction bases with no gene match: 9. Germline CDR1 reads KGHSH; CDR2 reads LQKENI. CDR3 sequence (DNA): TGTGCCAGCTCGCGCGGACAGGGGTTCGGCTCTGGAAACACCATATATTTT. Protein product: CASSRGQGFGSGNTIYF. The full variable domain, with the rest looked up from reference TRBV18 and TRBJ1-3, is NAGVMQNPRHLVRRRGQEARLRCSPMKGHSHVYWYRQLPEEGLKFMVYLQKENIIDESGMPKERFSAEFPKEGPSILRIQQVVRGDSAAYFCASSRGQGFGSGNTIYFGEGSWLTVV.

This CDR3 reads CASSRGQRNTEAFF. For the CDR3, the DNA is TGTGCCAGCAGCCGCGGACAGCGGAACACTGAAGCTTTCTTT. The chain is built from TRBV2 and TRBJ1-1, with D possibly matching TRBD1 (6 bases). Germline V gives CDR1 SNHLY, CDR2 FYNNEI. The CDR3 runs to 14 residues. Trimming took 6 bases from V and 1 from J, leaving 12 bases between them.

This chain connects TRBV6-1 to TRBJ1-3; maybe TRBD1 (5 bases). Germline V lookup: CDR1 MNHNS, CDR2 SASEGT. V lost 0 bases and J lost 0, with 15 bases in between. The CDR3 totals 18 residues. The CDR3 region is CASSEAPEGSLSGNTIYF. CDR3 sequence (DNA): TGTGCCAGCAGTGAAGCTCCGGAGGGGTCCCTCTCTGGAAACACCATATATTTT.

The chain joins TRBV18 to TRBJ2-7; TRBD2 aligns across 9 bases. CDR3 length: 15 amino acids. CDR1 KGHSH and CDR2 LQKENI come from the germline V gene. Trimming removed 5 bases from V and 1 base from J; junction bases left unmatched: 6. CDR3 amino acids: CASSAGGDLSYEQYF. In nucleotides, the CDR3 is TGTGCCAGCTCAGCGGGAGGGGACCTATCCTACGAGCAGTACTTC.

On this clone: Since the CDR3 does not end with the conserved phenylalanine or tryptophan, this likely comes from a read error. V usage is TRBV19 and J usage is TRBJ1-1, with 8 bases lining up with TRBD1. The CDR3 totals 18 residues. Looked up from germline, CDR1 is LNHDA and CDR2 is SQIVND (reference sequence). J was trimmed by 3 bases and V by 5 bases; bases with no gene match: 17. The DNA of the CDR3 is TGTGCCAGTAGTGGGCGGACAGGGAGACAAACGTCGGACACTGAAGCTTTCGTT. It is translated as CASSGRTGRQTSDTEAFV.

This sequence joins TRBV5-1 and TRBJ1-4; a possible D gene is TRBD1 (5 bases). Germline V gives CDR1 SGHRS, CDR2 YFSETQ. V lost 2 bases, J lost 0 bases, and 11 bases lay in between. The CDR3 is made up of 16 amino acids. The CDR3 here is CASSFGGGATNEKLFF. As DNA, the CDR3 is TGCGCCAGCAGCTTCGGCGGGGGGGCAACTAATGAAAAACTGTTTTTT.

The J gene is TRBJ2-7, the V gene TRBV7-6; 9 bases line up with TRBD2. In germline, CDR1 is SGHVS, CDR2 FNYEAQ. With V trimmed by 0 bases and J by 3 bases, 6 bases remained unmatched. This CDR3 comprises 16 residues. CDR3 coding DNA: TGTGCCAGCAGCTTAGCTTTTAGCGGGAGTTTCTACGAGCAGTACTTC. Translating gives CASSLAFSGSFYEQYF.

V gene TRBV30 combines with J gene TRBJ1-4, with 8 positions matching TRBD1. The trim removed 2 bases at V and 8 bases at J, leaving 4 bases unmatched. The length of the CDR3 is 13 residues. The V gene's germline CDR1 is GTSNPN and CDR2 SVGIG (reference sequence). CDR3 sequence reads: CAWSLQGAEKLFF. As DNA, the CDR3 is TGTGCCTGGAGTCTTCAGGGGGCGGAAAAACTGTTTTTT.

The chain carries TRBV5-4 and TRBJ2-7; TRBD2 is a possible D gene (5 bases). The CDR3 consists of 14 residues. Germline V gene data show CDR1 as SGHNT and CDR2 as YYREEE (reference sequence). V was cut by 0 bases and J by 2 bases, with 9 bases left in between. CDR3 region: CASSLGSAAYEQYF. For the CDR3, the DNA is TGTGCCAGCAGCTTGGGTAGCGCAGCCTACGAGCAGTACTTC.

CDR3: CASSPYRGIGETQYF. CDR3 nucleotide sequence: TGTGCCAGCTCACCGTACAGGGGTATTGGAGAGACCCAGTACTTC. V gene TRBV18 combines with J gene TRBJ2-5, with 7 bases identical to TRBD1. Losses at the gene ends were 3 bases for V and 4 bases for J; bases not matched to a gene: 8. This CDR3 has 15 amino acids. The germline CDR1 and CDR2 sequences are KGHSH and LQKENI.